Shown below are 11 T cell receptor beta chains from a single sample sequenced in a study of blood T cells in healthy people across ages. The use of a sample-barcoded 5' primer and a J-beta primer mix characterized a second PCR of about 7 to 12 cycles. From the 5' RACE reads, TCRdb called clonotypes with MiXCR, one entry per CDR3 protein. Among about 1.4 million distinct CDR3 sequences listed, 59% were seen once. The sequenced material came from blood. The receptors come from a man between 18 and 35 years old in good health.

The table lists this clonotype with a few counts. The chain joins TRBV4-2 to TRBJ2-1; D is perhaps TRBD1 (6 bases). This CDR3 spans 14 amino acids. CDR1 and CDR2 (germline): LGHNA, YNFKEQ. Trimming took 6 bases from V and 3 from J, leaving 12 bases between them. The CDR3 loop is CASRQRTDYNEQFF. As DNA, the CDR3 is TGTGCCAGCAGGCAACGGACAGACTACAATGAGCAGTTCTTC.

CDR3 sequence (DNA): TGTGCCAGCAGCACCGGACGGTACAATCAGCCCCAGCATTTT. This encodes CASSTGRYNQPQHF. V usage is TRBV7-2 and J usage is TRBJ1-5; D gene ambiguous. Trimming cost V 5 bases and J 3 bases, with 11 bases left between them. Per the germline V gene, CDR1 is SGHTA and CDR2 is FQGNSA. CDR3 length: 14 residues.

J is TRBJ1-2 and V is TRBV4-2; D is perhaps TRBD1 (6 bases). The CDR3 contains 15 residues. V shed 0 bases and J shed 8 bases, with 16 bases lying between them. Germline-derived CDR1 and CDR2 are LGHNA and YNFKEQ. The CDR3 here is CASSQDRTAREGYTF. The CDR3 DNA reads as TGTGCCAGCAGCCAAGATAGGACAGCCCGTGAGGGCTACACCTTC.

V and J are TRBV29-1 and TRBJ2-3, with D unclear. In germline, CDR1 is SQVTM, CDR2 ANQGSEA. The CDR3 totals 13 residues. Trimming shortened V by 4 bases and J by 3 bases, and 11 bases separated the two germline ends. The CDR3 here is CSVVWRRTDTQYF. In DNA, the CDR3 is TGCAGCGTTGTATGGAGAAGAACAGATACGCAGTATTTT.

CDR3 nucleotide sequence: TGTGCCAGCCGCGGCAGCGGGGGCCCCGGGGATACGCAGTATTTT. Translated: CASRGSGGPGDTQYF. The V call is TRBV7-2, the J call TRBJ2-3; TRBD2 aligns across 8 bases. Germline CDR1 SGHTA, CDR2 FQGNSA. After removal of 8 bases from V and 6 bases from J, the junction contained 13 bases not matched to a gene. The CDR3 has 15 amino acids. Supplemented by reference TRBV7-2 and TRBJ2-3, the full variable domain reads GAGVSQSPSNKVTEKGKDVELRCDPISGHTALYWYRQSLGQGLEFLIYFQGNSAPDKSGLPSDRFSAERTGGSVSTLTIQRTQQEDSAVYLCASRGSGGPGDTQYFGPGTRLTVL.

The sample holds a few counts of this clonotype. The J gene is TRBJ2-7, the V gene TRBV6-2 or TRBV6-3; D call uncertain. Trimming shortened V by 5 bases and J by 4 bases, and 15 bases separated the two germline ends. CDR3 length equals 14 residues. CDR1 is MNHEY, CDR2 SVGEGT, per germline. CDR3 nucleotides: TGTGCCAGCAGTAACGCCCCCCAAGAATACGAGCAGTACTTC. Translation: CASSNAPQEYEQYF.

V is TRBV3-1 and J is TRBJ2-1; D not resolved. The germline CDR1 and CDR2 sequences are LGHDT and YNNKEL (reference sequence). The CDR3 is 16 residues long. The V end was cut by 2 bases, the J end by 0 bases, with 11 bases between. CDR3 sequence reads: CASSQLSSYSYNEQFF. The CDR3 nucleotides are TGTGCCAGCAGCCAATTGTCGTCCTACTCCTACAATGAGCAGTTCTTC.

The CDR3 sequence is CSADPGTGSETQYF. The CDR3 coding sequence is TGCAGTGCTGATCCCGGGACAGGGAGTGAGACCCAGTACTTC. The rearrangement uses TRBV20-1 and TRBJ2-7; 9 positions agree with TRBD1. The J call may be mistaken, given a closer DNA end match to TRBJ2-5. There are 14 residues in the CDR3. Germline V gene sequence: CDR1 DFQATT, CDR2 SNEGSKA (reference sequence).

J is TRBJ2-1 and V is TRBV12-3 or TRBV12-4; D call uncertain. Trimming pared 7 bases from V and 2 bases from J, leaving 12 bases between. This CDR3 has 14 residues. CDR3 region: CASTPENTYNEQFF. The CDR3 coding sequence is TGTGCCAGCACCCCGGAGAACACCTACAATGAGCAGTTCTTC.

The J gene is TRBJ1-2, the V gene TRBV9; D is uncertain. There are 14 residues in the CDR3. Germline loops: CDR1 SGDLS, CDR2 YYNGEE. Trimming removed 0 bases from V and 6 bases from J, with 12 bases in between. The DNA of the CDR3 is TGTGCCAGCAGCGTAGGTCTGAGGGCGCATGGCTACACCTTC. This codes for CASSVGLRAHGYTF.

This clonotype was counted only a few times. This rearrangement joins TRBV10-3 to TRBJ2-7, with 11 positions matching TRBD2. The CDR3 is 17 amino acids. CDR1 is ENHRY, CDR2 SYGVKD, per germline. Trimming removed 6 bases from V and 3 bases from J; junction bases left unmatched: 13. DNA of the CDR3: TGTGCCATCAGCCCATTGCCCGGGACTAGCGGAATCTACGAGCAGTACTTC. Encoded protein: CAISPLPGTSGIYEQYF.